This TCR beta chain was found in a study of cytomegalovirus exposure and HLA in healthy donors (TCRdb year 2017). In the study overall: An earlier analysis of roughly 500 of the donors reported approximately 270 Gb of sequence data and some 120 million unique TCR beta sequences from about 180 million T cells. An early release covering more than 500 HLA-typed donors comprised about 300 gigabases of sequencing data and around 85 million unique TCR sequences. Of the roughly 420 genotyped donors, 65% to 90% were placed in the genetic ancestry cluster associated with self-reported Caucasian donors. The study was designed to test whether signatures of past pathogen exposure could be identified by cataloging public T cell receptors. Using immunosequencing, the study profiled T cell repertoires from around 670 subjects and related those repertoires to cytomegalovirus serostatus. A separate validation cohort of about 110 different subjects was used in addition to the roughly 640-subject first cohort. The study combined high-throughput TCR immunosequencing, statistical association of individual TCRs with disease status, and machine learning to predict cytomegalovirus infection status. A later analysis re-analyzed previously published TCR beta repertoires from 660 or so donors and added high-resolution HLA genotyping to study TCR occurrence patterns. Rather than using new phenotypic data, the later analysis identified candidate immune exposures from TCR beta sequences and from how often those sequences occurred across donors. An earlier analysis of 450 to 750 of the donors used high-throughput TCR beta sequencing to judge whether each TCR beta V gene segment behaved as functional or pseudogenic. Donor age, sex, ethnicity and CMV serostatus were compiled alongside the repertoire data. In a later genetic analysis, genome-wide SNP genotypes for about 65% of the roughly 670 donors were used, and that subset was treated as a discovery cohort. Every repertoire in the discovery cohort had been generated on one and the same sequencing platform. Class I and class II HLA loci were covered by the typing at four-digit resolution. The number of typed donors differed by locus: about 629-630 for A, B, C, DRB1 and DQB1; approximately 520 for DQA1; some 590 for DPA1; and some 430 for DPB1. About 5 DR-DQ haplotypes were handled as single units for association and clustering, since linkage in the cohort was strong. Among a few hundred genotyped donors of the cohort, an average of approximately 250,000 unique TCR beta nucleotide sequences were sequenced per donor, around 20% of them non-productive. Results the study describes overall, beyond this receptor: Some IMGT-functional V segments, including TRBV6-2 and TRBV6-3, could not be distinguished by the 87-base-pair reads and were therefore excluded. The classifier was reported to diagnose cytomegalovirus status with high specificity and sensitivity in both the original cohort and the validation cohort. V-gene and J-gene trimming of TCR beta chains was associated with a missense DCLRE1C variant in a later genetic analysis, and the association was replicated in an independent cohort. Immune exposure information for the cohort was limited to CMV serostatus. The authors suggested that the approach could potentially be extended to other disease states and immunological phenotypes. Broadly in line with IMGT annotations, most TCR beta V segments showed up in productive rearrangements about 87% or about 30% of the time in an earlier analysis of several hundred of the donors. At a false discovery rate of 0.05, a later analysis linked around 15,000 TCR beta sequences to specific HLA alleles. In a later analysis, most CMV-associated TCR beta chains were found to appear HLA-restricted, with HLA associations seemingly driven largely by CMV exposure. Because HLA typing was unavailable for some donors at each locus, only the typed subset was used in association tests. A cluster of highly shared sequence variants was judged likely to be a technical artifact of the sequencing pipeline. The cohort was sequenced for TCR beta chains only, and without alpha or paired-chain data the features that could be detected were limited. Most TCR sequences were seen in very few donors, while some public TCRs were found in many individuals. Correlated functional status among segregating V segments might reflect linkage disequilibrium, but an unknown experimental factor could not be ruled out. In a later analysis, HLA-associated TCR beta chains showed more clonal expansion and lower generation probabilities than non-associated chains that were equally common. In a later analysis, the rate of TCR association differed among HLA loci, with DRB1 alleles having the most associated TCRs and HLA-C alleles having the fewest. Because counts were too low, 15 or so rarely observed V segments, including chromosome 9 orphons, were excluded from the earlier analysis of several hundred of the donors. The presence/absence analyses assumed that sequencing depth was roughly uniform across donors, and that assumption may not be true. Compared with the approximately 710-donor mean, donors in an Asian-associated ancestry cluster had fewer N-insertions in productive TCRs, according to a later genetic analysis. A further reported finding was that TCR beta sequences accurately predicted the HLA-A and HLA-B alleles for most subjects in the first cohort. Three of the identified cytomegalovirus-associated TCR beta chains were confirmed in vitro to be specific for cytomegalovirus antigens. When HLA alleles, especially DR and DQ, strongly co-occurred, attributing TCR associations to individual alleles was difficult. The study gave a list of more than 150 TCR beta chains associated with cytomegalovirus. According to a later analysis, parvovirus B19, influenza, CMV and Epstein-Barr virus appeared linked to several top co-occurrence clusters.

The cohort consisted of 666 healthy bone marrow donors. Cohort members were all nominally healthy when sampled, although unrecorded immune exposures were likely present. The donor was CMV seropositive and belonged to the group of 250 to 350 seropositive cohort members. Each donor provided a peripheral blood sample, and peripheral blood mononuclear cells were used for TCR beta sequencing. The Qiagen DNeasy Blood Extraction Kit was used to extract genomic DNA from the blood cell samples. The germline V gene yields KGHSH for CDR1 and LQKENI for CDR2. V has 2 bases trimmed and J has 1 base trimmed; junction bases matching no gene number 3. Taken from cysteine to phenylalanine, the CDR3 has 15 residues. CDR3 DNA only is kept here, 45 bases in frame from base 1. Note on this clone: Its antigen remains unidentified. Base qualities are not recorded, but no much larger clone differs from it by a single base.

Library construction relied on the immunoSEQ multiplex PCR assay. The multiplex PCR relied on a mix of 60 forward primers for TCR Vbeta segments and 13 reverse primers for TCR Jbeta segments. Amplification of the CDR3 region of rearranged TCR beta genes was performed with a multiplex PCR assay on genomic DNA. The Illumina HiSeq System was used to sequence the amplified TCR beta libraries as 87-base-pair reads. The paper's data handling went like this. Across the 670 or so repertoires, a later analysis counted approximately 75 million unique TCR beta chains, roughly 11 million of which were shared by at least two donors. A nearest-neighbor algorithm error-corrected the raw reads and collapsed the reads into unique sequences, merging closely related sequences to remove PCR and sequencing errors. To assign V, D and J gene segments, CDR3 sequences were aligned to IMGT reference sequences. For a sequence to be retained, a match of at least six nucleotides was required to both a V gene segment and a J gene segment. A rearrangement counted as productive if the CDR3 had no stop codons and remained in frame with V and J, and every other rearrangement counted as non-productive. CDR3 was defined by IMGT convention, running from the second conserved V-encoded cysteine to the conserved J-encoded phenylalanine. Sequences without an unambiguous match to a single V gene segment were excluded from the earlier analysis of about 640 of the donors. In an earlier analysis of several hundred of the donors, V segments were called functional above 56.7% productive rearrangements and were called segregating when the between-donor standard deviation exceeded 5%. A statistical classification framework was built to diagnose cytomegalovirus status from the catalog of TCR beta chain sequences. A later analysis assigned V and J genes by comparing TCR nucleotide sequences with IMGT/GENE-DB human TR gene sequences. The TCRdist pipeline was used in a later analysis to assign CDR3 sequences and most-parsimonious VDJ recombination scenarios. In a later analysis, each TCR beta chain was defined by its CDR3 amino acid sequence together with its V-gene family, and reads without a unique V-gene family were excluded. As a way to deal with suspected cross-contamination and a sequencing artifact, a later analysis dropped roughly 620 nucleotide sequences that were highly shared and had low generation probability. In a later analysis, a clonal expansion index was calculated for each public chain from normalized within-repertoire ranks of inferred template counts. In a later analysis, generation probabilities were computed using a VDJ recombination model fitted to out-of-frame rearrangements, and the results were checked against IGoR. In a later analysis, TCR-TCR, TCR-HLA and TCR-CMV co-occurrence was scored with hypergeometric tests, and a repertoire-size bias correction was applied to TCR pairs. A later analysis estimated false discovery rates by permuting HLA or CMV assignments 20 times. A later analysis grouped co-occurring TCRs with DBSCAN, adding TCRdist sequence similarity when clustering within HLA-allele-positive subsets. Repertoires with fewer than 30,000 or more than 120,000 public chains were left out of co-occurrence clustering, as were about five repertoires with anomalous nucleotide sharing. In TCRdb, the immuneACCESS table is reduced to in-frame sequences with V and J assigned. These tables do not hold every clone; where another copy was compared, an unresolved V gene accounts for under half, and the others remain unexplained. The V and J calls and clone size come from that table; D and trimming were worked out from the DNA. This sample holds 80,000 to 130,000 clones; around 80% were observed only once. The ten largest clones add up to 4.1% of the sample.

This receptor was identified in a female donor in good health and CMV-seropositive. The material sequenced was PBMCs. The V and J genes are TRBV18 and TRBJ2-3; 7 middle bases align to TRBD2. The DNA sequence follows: TGTGCCAGCTCACCAACCCTAGCGGGCACAGATACGCAGTATTTT. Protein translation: CASSPTLAGTDTQYF.